The 13 T cell receptor beta chains in this list originate from one sample, sequenced in a study of Ad26.COV2.S vaccination and SARS-CoV-2 variants. Treatment reported: over 15 received Ad26.COV2.S at low or high dose, single or two shots; 5 received placebo; per-sample allocation not given. The investigators took samples on day 63 after the first vaccine or placebo injection. Assay used: immunoSEQ multiplex PCR; TCRdb lists only in-frame clones, some missing. The sample yields 350,000 to 450,000 clones, roughly 90% seen once. Sequencing used peripheral blood, obtained in a trial of Ad26.COV2.S vaccine versus placebo. Source of these receptors: a person aged 18-65 years who received the Ad26.COV2.S COVID-19 vaccine or a placebo.

This chain connects TRBV4-1 to TRBJ1-5; D unresolved. Deletions cut 0 bases from V and 6 bases from J, with 12 bases between. The CDR3 sequence is 15 residues long. CDR1 and CDR2 from the germline V gene are MGHRA and YSYEKL. CDR3 bases: TGCGCCAGCAGCCAAGACGGGTTAGTTACTCAGCCCCAGCATTTT. It translates to CASSQDGLVTQPQHF.

The rearrangement uses TRBV11-2 and TRBJ1-5, with D hard to call. The CDR3 totals 13 residues. Deletions cut 5 bases from V and 5 bases from J, with 10 bases between. CDR1 is SGHAT and CDR2 is FQNNGV in the germline V gene. In DNA, the CDR3 is TGTGCCAGCAGCACAAACCCTGATCAGCCCCAGCATTTT. Translation gives CASSTNPDQPQHF.

In DNA form, the CDR3 reads TGTGCCAGCAGAGAAAGCGGGGGCCTCTACAATGAGCAGTTCTTC. It is translated as CASRESGGLYNEQFF. V usage is TRBV6-8 and J usage is TRBJ2-1; TRBD2 matches 8 bases. The germline gives CDR1 MNHGY, CDR2 SAAAGT. CDR3 size: 15 residues. The ends lost 6 bases at V and 3 bases at J; junction bases unmatched: 7.

The chain uses TRBV6-5 and TRBJ1-4; a possible D gene is TRBD1 (5 bases). Germline CDR1 MNHEY, CDR2 SVGAGI. The V end lost 8 bases, the J end lost 0 bases, and 13 bases lay between the germline ends. The CDR3 length is 15 residues. The CDR3 here is CASDSQIATNEKLFF. Written as DNA, the CDR3 is TGTGCCAGCGACAGTCAGATTGCAACTAATGAAAAACTGTTTTTT.

This clone has only one observation. The CDR3 DNA reads as TGTGCCAGCAGCCGCAAGAGGGAGGGGCTTGAAGAGACCCAGTACTTC. Encoded protein: CASSRKREGLEETQYF. This sequence joins TRBV7-2 and TRBJ2-5, with 7 bases fitting TRBD2. J lost 3 bases, V lost 5 bases, and 12 bases had no gene match. Germline lookup yields CDR1 SGHTA and CDR2 FQGNSA. The CDR3 is made up of 16 amino acids.

The rearrangement joins TRBV7-2 to TRBJ2-7; 9 bases match TRBD2. The CDR3 length is 16 residues. Germline V gives CDR1 SGHTA, CDR2 FQGNSA. Trimming cost V 1 base and J 5 bases; bases outside gene matches: 9. CDR3 amino acids: CASSLVLAGGLDEQYF. The CDR3 DNA sequence: TGTGCCAGCAGCTTAGTGCTGGCGGGGGGGCTAGACGAGCAGTACTTC.

The V and J genes are TRBV19 and TRBJ2-7, with 8 bases identical to TRBD1. V shed 8 bases and J 2 bases; nucleotides not matched to a gene: 5. Germline lookup yields CDR1 LNHDA and CDR2 SQIVND (reference sequence). The CDR3 totals 13 residues. CDR3 loop: CASSRTGTYEQYF. In DNA form, the CDR3 reads TGTGCCAGTTCCAGGACAGGGACCTACGAGCAGTACTTC.

This chain uses TRBV12-5 with TRBJ1-3; TRBD1 aligns across 9 bases. The CDR3 is 19 amino acids. Germline V CDR1 and CDR2: LGHNT, FRNRAP. The ends lost 1 base at V and 4 bases at J; junction bases unmatched: 14. The chain's CDR3 is CASGLGQRSRGQGGNTIYF. The CDR3 DNA sequence: TGTGCTAGTGGTTTGGGACAGCGATCCAGGGGACAGGGCGGAAACACCATATATTTT.

This chain connects TRBV19 to TRBJ2-1; 7 nucleotides match TRBD1. This CDR3 is built from 16 residues. V gave up 4 bases and J gave up 0 bases; unmatched junction bases: 6. Per germline, CDR1 LNHDA and CDR2 SQIVND (reference sequence). CDR3 protein: CASSTRQGPSYNEQFF. The CDR3 region has the DNA TGTGCCAGTAGTACTCGACAGGGACCCTCCTACAATGAGCAGTTCTTC. Full variable domain (missing parts from reference TRBV19 and TRBJ2-1): DGGITQSPKYLFRKEGQNVTLSCEQNLNHDAMYWYRQDPGQGLRLIYYSQIVNDFQKGDIAEGYSVSREKKESFPLTVTSAQKNPTAFYLCASSTRQGPSYNEQFFGPGTRLTVL.

The chain links TRBV7-9 to TRBJ1-4; 7 bases agree with TRBD1. This CDR3 spans 14 amino acids. V gave up 4 bases and J gave up 8 bases; unmatched junction bases: 7. Germline values: CDR1 SEHNR, CDR2 FQNEAQ (reference sequence). In DNA form, the CDR3 reads TGTGCCAGCAGCTCCCAGGGGGGTGGAGAAAAACTGTTTTTT. Translating gives CASSSQGGGEKLFF. Variable domain in full (rest from reference TRBV7-9 and TRBJ1-4): DTGVSQNPRHKITKRGQNVTFRCDPISEHNRLYWYRQTLGQGPEFLTYFQNEAQLEKSRLLSDRFSAERPKGSFSTLEIQRTEQGDSAMYLCASSSQGGGEKLFFGSGTQLSVL.

CDR3 DNA sequence: TGTGCCAGCTCACCACCTTCTGGGGCCAACGTCCTGACTTTC. It translates to CASSPPSGANVLTF. The chain has TRBV18 and TRBJ2-6; D ambiguous. V shed 0 bases and J shed 1 base, with 1 base lying between them. The CDR3 totals 14 residues. CDR1 is KGHSH and CDR2 is LQKENI in the germline V gene. Full variable domain (rest looked up from reference TRBV18 and TRBJ2-6): NAGVMQNPRHLVRRRGQEARLRCSPMKGHSHVYWYRQLPEEGLKFMVYLQKENIIDESGMPKERFSAEFPKEGPSILRIQQVVRGDSAAYFCASSPPSGANVLTFGAGSRLTVL.

The rearrangement uses TRBV6-5 and TRBJ2-1, with 8 bases aligning to TRBD1. The CDR3 is 12 residues long. V shed 10 bases and J 6 bases; nucleotides not matched to a gene: 5. The V gene's germline CDR1 is MNHEY and CDR2 SVGAGI. CDR3 coding DNA: TGTGCCATCAGGGGGCATGGCAATGAGCAGTTCTTC. Encoded protein: CAIRGHGNEQFF.

The V and J genes are TRBV11-3 and TRBJ1-1, with 9 bases aligning to TRBD1. Trimming at V came to 5 bases and at J to 4 bases, leaving 2 bases not matched to a gene. Germline CDR1 is SGHNT and CDR2 is YENEEA. The CDR3 runs 13 residues. The CDR3 DNA is TGTGCCAGCAGCCCACAGGGGGCCACTGAAGCTTTCTTT. Protein product: CASSPQGATEAFF.